The clone carrying this T cell receptor (beta chain) was seen only a few times. The antigen is not known. A junction end diverges from the germline sequence, so it may reflect a read error. CDR1 and CDR2 (germline): SSHAT, FNYEAQ (reference sequence). The CDR3 covers 13 residues. The data originate from a study of neoadjuvant nivolumab and ipilimumab in lung cancer. Findings and caveats of the study: Resected tumors had greater TCR richness and clonality than uninvolved lung. From pretherapy to surgery, tumor richness and clonality rose with dual therapy. Blood richness before therapy tracked richness in tumors resected after neoadjuvant therapy.

The data were produced by immunoSEQ multiplex PCR, yet TCRdb's version contains in-frame clones alone and is incomplete. The table includes about 29,000 clones, 76% detected once. This sample comprised tumor tissue, obtained after neoadjuvant nivolumab, alone or with ipilimumab, at or shortly before surgery. The chain recombines TRBV7-7 with TRBJ2-2, with D perhaps matching TRBD1 (7 bases). This sequence originates from an adult with non-small cell lung cancer. Written as DNA, the CDR3 is TGTGCTAGCAGCCCAGGGGGGAGCGGGGAGCTGTTTTTT. Protein: CASSPGGSGELFF.